These T cell receptor beta chains were read from a single sample in a study of OX40 agonist ivuxolimab in advanced cancers. Profiled with immunoSEQ multiplex PCR; TCRdb holds only in-frame clones, not every one. The sample lists about 100,000 clones; approximately 80% were seen once. The sequenced sample was CD4+ or CD8+ T cells sorted from blood, obtained in a trial of the OX40 agonist ivuxolimab. Source of these receptors: an adult with an advanced solid tumor such as melanoma, head and neck, liver or kidney cancer. The CDR3 runs from the conserved cysteine through the conserved F or W. A D gene is named only where the DNA matches it firmly. Size values are once, few and many counts, or a class for expanded clones, and some rows have none.

CDR3	DNA	J	V	size	D
CASSVATSGGAEGYTF	TGTGCCAGCAGCGTAGCTACGTCCGGGGGGGCTGAAGGCTACACCTTC	TRBJ1-2	TRBV9	NA	NA
CASSSPGKHQPQHF	TGTGCCAGCAGCTCCCCAGGGAAGCACCAGCCCCAGCATTTT	TRBJ1-5	TRBV7-2	NA	NA
CASSPMADQPQHF	TGTGCCAGTAGCCCGATGGCCGATCAGCCCCAGCATTTT	TRBJ1-5	TRBV19	once	NA
CASSLQGAGEKLFF	TGTGCCAGCAGCCTCCAGGGGGCTGGTGAAAAACTGTTTTTT	TRBJ1-4	TRBV6-1	NA	TRBD1
CASSRGGEANYGYTF	TGTGCCAGCTCACGAGGGGGAGAAGCTAACTATGGCTACACCTTC	TRBJ1-2	TRBV18	NA	NA
CASRLHLGGQEDTEAFF	TGTGCCAGCAGGTTGCACTTGGGGGGGCAGGAGGACACTGAAGCTTTCTTT	TRBJ1-1	TRBV7-2	once	NA
CASSVGRPKGLPMNTGELFF	TGTGCCAGCAGCGTAGGCCGTCCTAAGGGACTACCAATGAACACCGGGGAGCTGTTTTTT	TRBJ2-2	TRBV9	NA	TRBD2
CASSSPLYWDTEAFF	TGTGCCAGCAGTTCACCCCTTTACTGGGACACTGAAGCTTTCTTT	TRBJ1-1	TRBV2	NA	NA
CASSYNREGGYTF	TGTGCCAGCAGTTACAACAGGGAGGGTGGCTACACCTTC	TRBJ1-2	TRBV6-5	NA	NA
CASSSIPEGLRPQHF	TGTGCCAGCAGCTCCATCCCCGAAGGTTTGCGGCCCCAGCATTTT	TRBJ1-5	TRBV7-8	NA	NA
CASSSRRPPADVSGEQYF	TGTGCCAGCTCATCGCGCCGCCCCCCAGCGGACGTTTCGGGCGAGCAGTACTTC	TRBJ2-7	TRBV18	NA	NA
CASSMINQPQHF	TGTGCCAGTAGTATGATCAATCAGCCCCAGCATTTT	TRBJ1-5	TRBV19	few	NA
CASSQGTVAYEQYF	TGTGCCAGCAGTCAAGGGACGGTCGCCTACGAGCAGTACTTC	TRBJ2-7	TRBV27	NA	NA
CSVEDPPNTEAFF	TGCAGCGTTGAAGATCCCCCAAACACTGAAGCTTTCTTT	TRBJ1-1	TRBV29-1	few	NA
CASSQDPGTSGYDTQYF	TGCGCCAGCAGCCAAGACCCCGGGACTAGCGGTTACGATACGCAGTATTTT	TRBJ2-3	TRBV4-1	NA	TRBD2
CASRVGPTDTQYF	TGTGCCAGCAGGGTCGGGCCGACCGATACGCAGTATTTT	TRBJ2-3	TRBV7-3	NA	NA
CASSFGTGGDYSGNTIYF	TGCGCCAGCAGCTTCGGGACAGGGGGCGATTACTCTGGAAACACCATATATTTT	TRBJ1-3	TRBV5-1	NA	TRBD1
CASRWTSGSTDTQYF	TGTGCCAGCAGATGGACTAGCGGTAGCACAGATACGCAGTATTTT	TRBJ2-3	TRBV6-4	NA	TRBD2
CASSLEVRGLYEQYF	TGTGCCAGCAGCTTAGAGGTCAGGGGGCTGTACGAGCAGTACTTC	TRBJ2-7	TRBV11-2	NA	TRBD1
CSAINTGELFF	TGCAGTGCTATTAACACCGGGGAGCTGTTTTTT	TRBJ2-2	TRBV20-1	NA	NA
CASSATTGFYEQYF	TGTGCCAGTAGTGCCACGACAGGGTTTTACGAGCAGTACTTC	TRBJ2-7	TRBV19	few	TRBD1
CASSLAANQPQHF	TGTGCCAGCAGCTTGGCCGCCAATCAGCCCCAGCATTTT	TRBJ1-5	TRBV5-6	NA	NA
CASSPWAATDTQYF	TGTGCCAGCAGCCCCTGGGCGGCCACAGATACGCAGTATTTT	TRBJ2-3	TRBV7-2	once	NA
CASSVRQGMANSPLHF	TGTGCCAGTAGTGTCCGACAGGGGATGGCGAATTCACCCCTCCACTTT	TRBJ1-6	TRBV19	once	TRBD1
CASSSGQLKETQYF	TGTGCCAGCAGCTCGGGACAGTTAAAAGAGACCCAGTACTTC	TRBJ2-5	TRBV28	once	TRBD1
CASSLARTSGGVEQFF	TGTGCCAGCAGCTTAGCGCGGACTAGCGGGGGGGTGGAGCAGTTCTTC	TRBJ2-1	TRBV7-2	NA	TRBD2
CAWSGGGPDTQYF	TGTGCCTGGAGTGGGGGGGGTCCAGATACGCAGTATTTT	TRBJ2-3	TRBV30	NA	TRBD2
CATGWGSAYEQYF	TGTGCGACTGGGTGGGGTAGTGCCTACGAGCAGTACTTC	TRBJ2-7	TRBV12-5	NA	NA
CASSELGQGSFRDTEAFF	TGTGCCAGCAGTGAATTGGGACAGGGGTCTTTCCGGGACACTGAAGCTTTCTTT	TRBJ1-1	TRBV6-1	NA	TRBD1
CASSLAPGDGELFF	TGTGCCAGCAGCTTAGCGCCCGGGGACGGGGAGCTGTTTTTT	TRBJ2-2	TRBV7-9	NA	NA
CASSLVTGRRYEQYF	TGTGCCAGCAGCTTAGTGACAGGGCGTCGCTACGAGCAGTACTTC	TRBJ2-7	TRBV7-9	NA	TRBD1
CASSFRDQPQHF	TGTGCCAGTAGTTTCCGGGACCAGCCCCAGCATTTT	TRBJ1-5	TRBV19	NA	NA
CASSLDEQAAGGPSDTQYF	TGCGCCAGCAGCTTGGACGAACAAGCGGCGGGAGGGCCTTCAGATACGCAGTATTTT	TRBJ2-3	TRBV5-1	once	TRBD2
CASPRTVWSLDNSPLHF	TGTGCCAGCCCCCGGACAGTTTGGTCCCTCGATAATTCACCCCTCCACTTT	TRBJ1-6	TRBV13	once	NA
CASSPPGGIRSETQYF	TGTGCCAGCTCCCCCCCGGGCGGGATACGGTCAGAGACCCAGTACTTC	TRBJ2-5	TRBV18	few	NA
CASSLTSGVRDTQYF	TGCGCCAGCAGCTTGACTAGCGGGGTTAGGGATACGCAGTATTTT	TRBJ2-3	TRBV5-1	few	TRBD2
CAGQAGLYEETQYF	TGTGCCGGTCAGGCCGGGCTCTATGAAGAGACCCAGTACTTC	TRBJ2-5	TRBV6-1	NA	NA
CASSPKIPERGYTF	TGTGCCAGCAGCCCTAAGATACCTGAGCGAGGCTACACCTTC	TRBJ1-2	TRBV5-4	NA	NA
CASSGRAGYGYTF	TGTGCCAGCAGTGGCAGGGCGGGCTATGGCTACACCTTC	TRBJ1-2	TRBV27	NA	NA
CAIVARPGGIGYTF	TGTGCCATCGTGGCAAGACCCGGGGGCATTGGCTACACCTTC	TRBJ1-2	TRBV10-3	once	NA
CASSIGGTITDTQYF	TGTGCCAGCAGCATTGGGGGGACTATCACAGATACGCAGTATTTT	TRBJ2-3	TRBV7-8	NA	TRBD2
CASSPGTGVSYEQYF	TGTGCCAGCAGCCCGGGGACAGGGGTTAGCTACGAGCAGTACTTC	TRBJ2-7	TRBV9	once	TRBD1
CASSEISDSPLYGYTF	TGTGCCAGCAGTGAAATCTCGGACAGCCCTCTCTATGGCTACACCTTC	TRBJ1-2	TRBV2	NA	NA
CASSLATTGGSNQPQHF	TGTGCCAGCAGCTTAGCGACGACAGGAGGTAGCAATCAGCCCCAGCATTTT	TRBJ1-5	TRBV7-9	NA	NA
CASSEAFGRLSGNTIYF	TGTGCCAGCAGTGAAGCTTTCGGCAGGCTCTCTGGAAACACCATATATTTT	TRBJ1-3	TRBV6-1	NA	NA
CASTFRDEAFF	TGTGCCAGCACTTTCCGGGATGAAGCTTTCTTT	TRBJ1-1	TRBV7-8	NA	NA
CASSSSPGTSGGASYEQYF	TGTGCCAGCAGTTCGTCCCCCGGGACTAGCGGGGGGGCAAGCTACGAGCAGTACTTC	TRBJ2-7	TRBV27	NA	TRBD2
CASSLDGPGHTF	TGTGCCAGCAGCTTGGATGGGCCCGGCCACACCTTC	TRBJ1-2	TRBV5-8	NA	NA
CASSLKAPGGRANYGYTF	TGTGCCAGCAGTTTAAAGGCCCCAGGGGGCCGAGCTAACTATGGCTACACCTTC	TRBJ1-2	TRBV27	NA	TRBD1
CASSLGGGAFPYNEQFF	TGTGCCAGCAGCTTAGGTGGGGGAGCGTTCCCCTACAATGAGCAGTTCTTC	TRBJ2-1	TRBV5-4	NA	NA
CASSRPTGLGGASYEQYF	TGTGCCAGCAGTCGCCCTACGGGTCTGGGGGGGGCGTCCTACGAGCAGTACTTC	TRBJ2-7	TRBV27	NA	NA